A single T cell receptor (beta chain) is shown here with its context. Its matching antigen is unknown. This sample stems from a study of PD-1 blockade in mismatch repair-deficient tumors. Study-wide background: All were previously treated, progressing patients with about 12 mismatch repair-deficient cancer types.

PCR or immunohistochemistry showed mismatch repair deficiency in every enrolled patient. TCRs were sequenced from three patients responding to pembrolizumab. This CDR3 region has 14 residues. Per germline, CDR1 MNHEY and CDR2 SMNVEV (reference sequence). The V segment lost 6 bases and the J segment 5 bases; nucleotides outside the gene matches: 6. Sequencing was performed with immunoSEQ multiplex PCR; in TCRdb, only in-frame clones are kept and a portion is missing. Of more than 85,000 clones listed, 70% to 85% are singletons. The study's findings and limits: After pembrolizumab, tumor-resident clones rose rapidly, then generally contracted before radiologic responses.

This chain connects TRBV27 to TRBJ1-5; 8 positions agree with TRBD1. The origin of this receptor is an adult with mismatch repair-deficient cancer. Source: peripheral blood, taken about 33 weeks after starting pembrolizumab. The CDR3 region is CASSYRTGHQPQHF. As DNA, the CDR3 is TGTGCCAGCAGCTACCGGACAGGGCATCAGCCCCAGCATTTT.